The source of this T cell receptor (beta chain) is a study of cytomegalovirus exposure and HLA in healthy donors. About this clone itself: Its antigen is currently unknown.

Use of 60 Vbeta and 13 Jbeta primers characterized the PCR. TCRdb's table, derived via immunoSEQ multiplex PCR, lists solely in-frame clones and lacks some. The sample yields around 88,000 clones, approximately 81% seen once. The CDR3 sequence is 14 residues long. Trimming pared 3 bases from V and 2 bases from J, leaving 11 bases between. CDR1 and CDR2 (germline): LNHNV, YYDKDF (reference sequence). Study-wide findings and caveats: Later genetic work tied a missense DCLRE1C variant to beta-chain V and J trimming. Presence/absence analysis assumed near-uniform sequencing depth across donors. Common viral pathogens were later found to be apparently linked to several of the most significant clusters.

The sequenced sample was PBMCs. The receptor was isolated from a woman aged 40-49 years in good health and CMV-seropositive. This rearrangement joins TRBV15 to TRBJ2-7; tentative D call: TRBD1 (6 bases). CDR3 amino acids: CATSRATGPYEQYF. DNA of the CDR3: TGTGCCACCAGCAGGGCCACAGGGCCCTACGAGCAGTACTTC.